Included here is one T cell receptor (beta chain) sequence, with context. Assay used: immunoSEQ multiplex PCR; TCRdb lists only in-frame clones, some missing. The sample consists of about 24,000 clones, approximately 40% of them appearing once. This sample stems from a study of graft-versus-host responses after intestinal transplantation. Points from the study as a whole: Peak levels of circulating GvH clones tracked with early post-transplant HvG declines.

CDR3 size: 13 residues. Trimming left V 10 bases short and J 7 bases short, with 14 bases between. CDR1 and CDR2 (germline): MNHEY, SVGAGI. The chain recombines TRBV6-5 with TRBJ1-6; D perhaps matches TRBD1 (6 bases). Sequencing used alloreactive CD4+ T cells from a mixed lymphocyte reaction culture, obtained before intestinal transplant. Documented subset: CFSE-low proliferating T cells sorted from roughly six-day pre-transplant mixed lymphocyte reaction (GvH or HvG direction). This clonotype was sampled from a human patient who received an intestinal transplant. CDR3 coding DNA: TGTGCCACCAGACAGGCGAGGAATTCACCCCTCCACTTT. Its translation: CATRQARNSPLHF.